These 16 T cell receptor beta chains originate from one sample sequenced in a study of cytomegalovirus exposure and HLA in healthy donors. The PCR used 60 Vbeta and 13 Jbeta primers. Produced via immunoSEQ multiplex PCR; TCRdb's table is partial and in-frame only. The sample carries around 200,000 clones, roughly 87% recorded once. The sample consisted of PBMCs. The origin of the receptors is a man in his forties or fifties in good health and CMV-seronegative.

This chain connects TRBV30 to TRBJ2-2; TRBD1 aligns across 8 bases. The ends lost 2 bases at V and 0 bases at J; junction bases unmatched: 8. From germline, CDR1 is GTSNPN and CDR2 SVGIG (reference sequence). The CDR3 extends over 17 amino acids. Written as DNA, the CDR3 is TGTGCCTGGAGTTCGTTTCCGACAGGGGCGAACACCGGGGAGCTGTTTTTT. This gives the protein CAWSSFPTGANTGELFF.

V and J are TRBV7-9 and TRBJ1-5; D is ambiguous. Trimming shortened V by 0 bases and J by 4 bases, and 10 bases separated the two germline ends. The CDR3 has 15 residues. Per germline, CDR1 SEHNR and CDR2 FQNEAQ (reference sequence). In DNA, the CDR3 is TGTGCCAGCAGCTTAGCGGCGCGCGGAAATCAGCCCCAGCATTTT. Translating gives CASSLAARGNQPQHF.

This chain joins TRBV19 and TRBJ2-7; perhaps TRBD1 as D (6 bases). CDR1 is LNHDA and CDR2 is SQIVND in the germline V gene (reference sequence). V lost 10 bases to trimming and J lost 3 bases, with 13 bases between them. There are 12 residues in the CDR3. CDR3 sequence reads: CAKEKQGYEQYF. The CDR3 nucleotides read TGTGCCAAAGAAAAACAGGGCTACGAGCAGTACTTC.

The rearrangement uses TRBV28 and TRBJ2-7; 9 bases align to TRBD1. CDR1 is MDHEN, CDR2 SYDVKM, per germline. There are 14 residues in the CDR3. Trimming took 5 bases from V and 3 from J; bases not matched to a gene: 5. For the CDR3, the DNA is TGTGCCAGCAGTCTCCGGGACAGGGTCTACGAGCAGTACTTC. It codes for CASSLRDRVYEQYF.

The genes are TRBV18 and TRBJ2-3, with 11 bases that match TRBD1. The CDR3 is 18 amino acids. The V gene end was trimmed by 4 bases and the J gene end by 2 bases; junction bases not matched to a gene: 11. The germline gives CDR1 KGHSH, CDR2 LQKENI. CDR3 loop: CASSRLGQGAGATDTQYF. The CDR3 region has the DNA TGTGCCAGCTCACGACTAGGACAGGGGGCAGGGGCCACAGATACGCAGTATTTT.

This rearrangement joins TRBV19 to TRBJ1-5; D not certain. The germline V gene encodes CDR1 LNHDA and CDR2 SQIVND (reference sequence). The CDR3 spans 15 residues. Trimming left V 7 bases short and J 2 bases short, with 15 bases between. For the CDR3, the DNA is TGTGCCAGTAACTGGATGCGGGGTGGCAATCAGCCCCAGCATTTT. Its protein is CASNWMRGGNQPQHF. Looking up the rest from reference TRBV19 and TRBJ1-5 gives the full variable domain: DGGITQSPKYLFRKEGQNVTLSCEQNLNHDAMYWYRQDPGQGLRLIYYSQIVNDFQKGDIAEGYSVSREKKESFPLTVTSAQKNPTAFYLCASNWMRGGNQPQHFGDGTRLSIL.

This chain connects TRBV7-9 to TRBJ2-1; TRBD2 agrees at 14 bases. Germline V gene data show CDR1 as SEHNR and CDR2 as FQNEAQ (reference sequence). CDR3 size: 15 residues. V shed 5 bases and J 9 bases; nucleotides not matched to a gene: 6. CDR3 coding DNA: TGTGCCAGCAGCAAGACTAGCGGGGGGGCAGGTGAGCAGTTCTTC. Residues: CASSKTSGGAGEQFF.

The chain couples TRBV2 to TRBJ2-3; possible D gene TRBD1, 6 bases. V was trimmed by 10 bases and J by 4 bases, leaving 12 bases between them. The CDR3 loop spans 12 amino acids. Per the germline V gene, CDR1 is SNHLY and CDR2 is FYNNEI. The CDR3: CANNRVADTQYF. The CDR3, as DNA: TGTGCCAACAACAGGGTTGCAGATACGCAGTATTTT.

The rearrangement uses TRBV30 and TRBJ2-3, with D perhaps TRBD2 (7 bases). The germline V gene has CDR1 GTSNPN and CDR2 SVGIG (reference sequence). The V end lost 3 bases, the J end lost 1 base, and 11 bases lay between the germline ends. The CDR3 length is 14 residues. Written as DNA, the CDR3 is TGTGCCTGGAGAGGGGGGGGAGGCACAGATACGCAGTATTTT. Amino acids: CAWRGGGGTDTQYF.

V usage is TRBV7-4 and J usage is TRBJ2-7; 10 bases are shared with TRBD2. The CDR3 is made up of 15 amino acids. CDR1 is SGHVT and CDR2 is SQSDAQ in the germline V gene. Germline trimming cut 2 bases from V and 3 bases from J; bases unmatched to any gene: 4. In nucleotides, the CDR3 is TGTGCCAGCAGCTTAAGCGGGAGGGCTGTCTACGAGCAGTACTTC. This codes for CASSLSGRAVYEQYF.

The CDR3, as DNA: TGTGCCAGCAGAACTAGCGGGCTAATAAAGACCCAGTACTTC. Translated, it gives CASRTSGLIKTQYF. The chain recombines TRBV2 with TRBJ2-5; the match to TRBD2 covers 9 bases. The germline gives CDR1 SNHLY, CDR2 FYNNEI. With V trimmed by 6 bases and J by 6 bases, 8 bases remained unmatched. The CDR3 is 14 amino acids.

This CDR3 reads CASSLTSGANTGELFF. CDR3 in DNA: TGTGCCAGCAGCTTGACTAGCGGGGCTAACACCGGGGAGCTGTTTTTT. This chain links TRBV7-3 with TRBJ2-2; 11 nucleotides match TRBD2. This CDR3 is 16 amino acids long. The germline V gene has CDR1 SGHTA and CDR2 FQGTGA. J was trimmed by 2 bases and V by 3 bases; bases with no gene match: 2.

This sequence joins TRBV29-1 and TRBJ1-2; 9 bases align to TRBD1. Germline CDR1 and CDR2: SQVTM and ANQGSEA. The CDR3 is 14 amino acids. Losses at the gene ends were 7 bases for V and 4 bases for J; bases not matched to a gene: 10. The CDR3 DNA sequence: TGCAGCGCCTCCGGGACAGGGCTCCCCTATGGCTACACCTTC. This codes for CSASGTGLPYGYTF.

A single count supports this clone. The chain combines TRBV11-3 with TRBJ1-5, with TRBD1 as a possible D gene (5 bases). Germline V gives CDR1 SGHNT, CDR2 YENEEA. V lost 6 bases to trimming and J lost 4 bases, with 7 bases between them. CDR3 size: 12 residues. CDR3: CASRGGNQPQHF. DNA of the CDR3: TGTGCCAGCAGGGGGGGGAATCAGCCCCAGCATTTT.

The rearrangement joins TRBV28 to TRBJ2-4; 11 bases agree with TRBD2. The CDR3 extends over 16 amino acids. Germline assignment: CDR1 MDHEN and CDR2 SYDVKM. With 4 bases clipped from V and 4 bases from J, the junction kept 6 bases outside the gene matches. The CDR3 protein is CASSSPTSGTKNIQYF. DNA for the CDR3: TGTGCCAGCAGTTCCCCGACTAGCGGGACTAAAAACATTCAGTACTTC.

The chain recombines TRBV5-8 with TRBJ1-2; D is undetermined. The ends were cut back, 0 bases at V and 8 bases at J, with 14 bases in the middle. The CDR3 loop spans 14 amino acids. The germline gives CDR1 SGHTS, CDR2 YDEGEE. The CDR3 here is CASSLGYGERGYTF. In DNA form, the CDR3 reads TGTGCCAGCAGCTTGGGATACGGGGAGAGAGGCTACACCTTC.